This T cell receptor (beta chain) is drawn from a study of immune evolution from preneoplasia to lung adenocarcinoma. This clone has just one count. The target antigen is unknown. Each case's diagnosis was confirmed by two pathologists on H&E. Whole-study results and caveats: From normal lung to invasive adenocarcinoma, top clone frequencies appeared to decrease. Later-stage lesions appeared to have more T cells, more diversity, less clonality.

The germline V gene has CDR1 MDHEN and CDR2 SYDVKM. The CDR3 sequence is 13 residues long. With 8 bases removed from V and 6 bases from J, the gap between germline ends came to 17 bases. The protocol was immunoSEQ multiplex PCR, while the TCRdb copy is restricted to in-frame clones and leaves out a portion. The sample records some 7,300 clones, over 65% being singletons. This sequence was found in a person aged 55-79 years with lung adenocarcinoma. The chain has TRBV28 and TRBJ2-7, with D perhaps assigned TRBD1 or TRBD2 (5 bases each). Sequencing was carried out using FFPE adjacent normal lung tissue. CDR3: CASGVGVRGEQYF. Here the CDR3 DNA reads TGTGCCAGCGGTGTGGGGGTTCGGGGCGAGCAGTACTTC.